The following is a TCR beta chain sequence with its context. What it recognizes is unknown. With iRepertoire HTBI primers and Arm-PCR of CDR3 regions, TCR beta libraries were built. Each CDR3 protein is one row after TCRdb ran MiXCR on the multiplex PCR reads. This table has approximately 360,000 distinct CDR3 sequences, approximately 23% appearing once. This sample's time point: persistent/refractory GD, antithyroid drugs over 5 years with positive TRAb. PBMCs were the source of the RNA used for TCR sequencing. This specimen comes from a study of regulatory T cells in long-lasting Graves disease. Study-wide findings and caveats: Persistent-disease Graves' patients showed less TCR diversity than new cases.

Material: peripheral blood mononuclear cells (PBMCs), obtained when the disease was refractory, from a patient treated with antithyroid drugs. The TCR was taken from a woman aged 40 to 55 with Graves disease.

The CDR3 DNA is TGCGCCAGCAGCTTGGAACGGAACTACGAGCAGTACTTC. Its protein product is CASSLERNYEQYF. V usage is TRBV5-1 and J usage is TRBJ2-7; no definite D call. The V gene's germline CDR1 is SGHRS and CDR2 YFSETQ. The CDR3 length is 13 residues. The germline V and J ends were trimmed by 0 bases and 3 bases, with 7 bases remaining between them.